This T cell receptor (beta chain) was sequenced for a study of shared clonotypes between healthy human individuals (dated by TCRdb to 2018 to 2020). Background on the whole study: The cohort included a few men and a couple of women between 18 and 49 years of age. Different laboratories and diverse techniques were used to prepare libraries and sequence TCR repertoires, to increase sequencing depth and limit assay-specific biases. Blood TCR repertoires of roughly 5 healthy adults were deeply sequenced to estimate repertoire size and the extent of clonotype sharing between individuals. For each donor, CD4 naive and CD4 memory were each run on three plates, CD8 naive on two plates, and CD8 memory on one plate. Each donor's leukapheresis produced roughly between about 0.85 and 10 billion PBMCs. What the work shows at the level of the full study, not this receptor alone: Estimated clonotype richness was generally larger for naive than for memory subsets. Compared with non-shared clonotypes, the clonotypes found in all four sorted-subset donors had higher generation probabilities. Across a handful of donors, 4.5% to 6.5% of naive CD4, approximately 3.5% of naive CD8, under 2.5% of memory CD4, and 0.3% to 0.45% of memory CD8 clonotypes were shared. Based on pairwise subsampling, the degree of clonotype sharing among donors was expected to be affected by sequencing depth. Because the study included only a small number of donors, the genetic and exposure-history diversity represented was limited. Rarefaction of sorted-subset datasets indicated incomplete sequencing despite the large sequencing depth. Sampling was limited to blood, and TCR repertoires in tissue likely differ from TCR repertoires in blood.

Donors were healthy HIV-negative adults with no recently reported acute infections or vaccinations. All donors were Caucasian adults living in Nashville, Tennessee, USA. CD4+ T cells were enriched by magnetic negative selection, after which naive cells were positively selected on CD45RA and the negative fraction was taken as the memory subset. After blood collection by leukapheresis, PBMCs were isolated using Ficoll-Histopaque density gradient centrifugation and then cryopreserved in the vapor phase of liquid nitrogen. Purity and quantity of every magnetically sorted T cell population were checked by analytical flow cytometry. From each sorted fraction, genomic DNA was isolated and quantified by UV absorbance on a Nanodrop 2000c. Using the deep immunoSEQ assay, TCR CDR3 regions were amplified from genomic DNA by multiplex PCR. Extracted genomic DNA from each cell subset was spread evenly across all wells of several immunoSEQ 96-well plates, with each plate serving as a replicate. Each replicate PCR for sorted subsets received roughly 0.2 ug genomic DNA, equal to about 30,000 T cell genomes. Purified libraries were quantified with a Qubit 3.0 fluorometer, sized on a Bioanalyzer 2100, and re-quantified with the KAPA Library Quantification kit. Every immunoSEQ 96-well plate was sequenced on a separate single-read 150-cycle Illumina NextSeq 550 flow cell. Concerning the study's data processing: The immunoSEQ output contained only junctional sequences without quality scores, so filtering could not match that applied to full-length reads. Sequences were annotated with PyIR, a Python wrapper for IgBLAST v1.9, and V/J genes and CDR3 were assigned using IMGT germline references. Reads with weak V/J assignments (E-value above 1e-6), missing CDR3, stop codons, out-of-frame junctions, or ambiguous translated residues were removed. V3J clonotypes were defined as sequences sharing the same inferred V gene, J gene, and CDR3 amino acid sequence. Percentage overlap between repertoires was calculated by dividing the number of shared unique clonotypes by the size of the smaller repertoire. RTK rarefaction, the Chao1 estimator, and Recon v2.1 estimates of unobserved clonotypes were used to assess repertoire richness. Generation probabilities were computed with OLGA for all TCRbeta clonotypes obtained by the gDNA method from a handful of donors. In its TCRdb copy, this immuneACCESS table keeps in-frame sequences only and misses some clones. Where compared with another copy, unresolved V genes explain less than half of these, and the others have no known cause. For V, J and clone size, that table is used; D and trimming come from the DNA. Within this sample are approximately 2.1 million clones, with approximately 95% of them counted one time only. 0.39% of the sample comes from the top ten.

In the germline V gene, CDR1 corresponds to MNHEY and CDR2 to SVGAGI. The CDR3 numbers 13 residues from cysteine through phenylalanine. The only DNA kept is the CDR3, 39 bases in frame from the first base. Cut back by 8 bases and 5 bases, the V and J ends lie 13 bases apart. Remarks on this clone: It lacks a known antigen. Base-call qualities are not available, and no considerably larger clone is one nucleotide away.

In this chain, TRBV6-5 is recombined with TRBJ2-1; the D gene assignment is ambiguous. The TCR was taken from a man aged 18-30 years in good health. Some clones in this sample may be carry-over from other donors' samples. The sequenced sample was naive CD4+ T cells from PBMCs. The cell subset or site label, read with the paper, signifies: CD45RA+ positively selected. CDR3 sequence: CASRRPKNNEQFF. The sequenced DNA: TGTGCCAGCCGCCGCCCCAAAAACAATGAGCAGTTCTTC.